This T cell receptor (beta chain) derives from a study of T cell changes during pregnancy in multiple sclerosis. Looked up from germline, CDR1 is GTSNPN and CDR2 is SVGIG (reference sequence). The CDR3 is 14 residues long. Germline trimming cut 1 base from V and 8 bases from J; bases unmatched to any gene: 6. Measured with immunoSEQ multiplex PCR; TCRdb has only the in-frame clones, and not every one. The sample includes 55,000 to 85,000 clones, roughly 91% of them seen just once. The sample here was CD4+ T cells from peripheral blood mononuclear cells, taken after pregnancy. The sequence came from a female donor with multiple sclerosis, enrolled in a pregnancy study. This sequence joins TRBV30 and TRBJ1-3, with 9 bases matching TRBD1. The CDR3 loop reads CAWSAGQGRDTIYF. The CDR3 DNA follows: TGTGCCTGGAGTGCAGGACAGGGGAGAGACACCATATATTTT.